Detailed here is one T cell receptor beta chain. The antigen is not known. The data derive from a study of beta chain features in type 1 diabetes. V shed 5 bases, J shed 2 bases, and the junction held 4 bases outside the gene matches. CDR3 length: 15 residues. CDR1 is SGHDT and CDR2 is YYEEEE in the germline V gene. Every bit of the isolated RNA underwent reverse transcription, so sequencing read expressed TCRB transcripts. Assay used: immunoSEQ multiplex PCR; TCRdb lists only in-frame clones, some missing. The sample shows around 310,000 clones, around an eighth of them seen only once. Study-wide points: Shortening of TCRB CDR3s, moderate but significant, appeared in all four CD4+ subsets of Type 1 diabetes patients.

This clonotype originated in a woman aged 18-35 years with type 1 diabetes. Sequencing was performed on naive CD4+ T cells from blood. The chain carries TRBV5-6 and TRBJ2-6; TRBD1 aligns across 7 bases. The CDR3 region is CASRPTGAGANVLTF. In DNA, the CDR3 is TGTGCCAGCAGGCCTACAGGGGCTGGGGCCAACGTCCTGACTTTC.